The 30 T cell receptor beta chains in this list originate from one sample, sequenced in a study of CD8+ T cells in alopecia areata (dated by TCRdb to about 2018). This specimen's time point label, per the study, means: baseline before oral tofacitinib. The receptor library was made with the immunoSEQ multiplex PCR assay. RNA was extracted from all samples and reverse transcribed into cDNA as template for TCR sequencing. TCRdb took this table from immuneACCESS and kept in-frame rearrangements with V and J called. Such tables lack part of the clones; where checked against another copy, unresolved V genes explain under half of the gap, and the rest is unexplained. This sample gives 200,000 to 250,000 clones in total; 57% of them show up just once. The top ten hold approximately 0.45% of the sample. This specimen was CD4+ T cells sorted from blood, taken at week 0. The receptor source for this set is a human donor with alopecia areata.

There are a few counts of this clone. CDR3 sequence: CAWRAQQGGHTEAFF. The DNA for the CDR3 is TGTGCCTGGAGGGCCCAACAGGGGGGACACACTGAAGCTTTCTTT. V usage is TRBV30 and J usage is TRBJ1-1; TRBD1 agrees at 8 bases. Unmatched junction bases numbered 9, after V lost 3 bases and J lost 3 bases. The germline V gene has CDR1 GTSNPN and CDR2 SVGIG (reference sequence). CDR3 length equals 15 residues.

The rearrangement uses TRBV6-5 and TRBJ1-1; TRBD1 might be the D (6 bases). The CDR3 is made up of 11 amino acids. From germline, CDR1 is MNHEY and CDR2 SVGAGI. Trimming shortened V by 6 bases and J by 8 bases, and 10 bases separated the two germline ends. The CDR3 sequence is CASSQTGEAFF. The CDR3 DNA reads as TGTGCCAGCAGCCAAACAGGGGAAGCTTTCTTT.

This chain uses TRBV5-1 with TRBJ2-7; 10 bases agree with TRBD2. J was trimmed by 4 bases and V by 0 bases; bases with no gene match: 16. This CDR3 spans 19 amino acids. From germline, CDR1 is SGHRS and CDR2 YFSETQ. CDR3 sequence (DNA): TGCGCCAGCAGCTTGGTTGTATCGGGACTAGCGAGCGGGGAGTACGAGCAGTACTTC. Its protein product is CASSLVVSGLASGEYEQYF.

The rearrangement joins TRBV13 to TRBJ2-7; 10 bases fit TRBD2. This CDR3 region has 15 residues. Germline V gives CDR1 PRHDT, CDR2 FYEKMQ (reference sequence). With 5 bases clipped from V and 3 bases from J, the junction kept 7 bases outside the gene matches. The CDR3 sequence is CASSVGASGSYEQYF. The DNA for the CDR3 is TGTGCCAGCAGCGTCGGCGCTAGCGGGAGCTACGAGCAGTACTTC. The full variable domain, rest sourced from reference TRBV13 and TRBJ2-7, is AAGVIQSPRHLIKEKRETATLKCYPIPRHDTVYWYQQGPGQDPQFLISFYEKMQSDKGSIPDRFSAQQFSDYHSELNMSSLELGDSALYFCASSVGASGSYEQYFGPGTRLTVT.

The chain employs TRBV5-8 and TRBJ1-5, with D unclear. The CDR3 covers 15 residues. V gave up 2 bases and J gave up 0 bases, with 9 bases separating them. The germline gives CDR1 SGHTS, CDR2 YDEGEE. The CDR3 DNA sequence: TGTGCCAGCAGCTTCGGCGTTCTTAGCAATCAGCCCCAGCATTTT. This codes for CASSFGVLSNQPQHF.

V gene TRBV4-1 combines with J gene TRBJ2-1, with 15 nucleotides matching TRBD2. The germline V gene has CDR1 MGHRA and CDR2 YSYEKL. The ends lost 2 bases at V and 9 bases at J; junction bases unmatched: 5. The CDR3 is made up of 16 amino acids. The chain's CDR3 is CASSQTPGLAGGEQFF. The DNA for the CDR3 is TGCGCCAGCAGCCAAACTCCGGGACTAGCGGGAGGTGAGCAGTTCTTC.

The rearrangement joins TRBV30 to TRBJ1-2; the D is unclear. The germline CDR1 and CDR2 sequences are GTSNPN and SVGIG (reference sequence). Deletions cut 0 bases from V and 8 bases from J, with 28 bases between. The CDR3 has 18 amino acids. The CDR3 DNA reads TGTGCCTGGAGTGTAGTCCCGATTACTCTCGGAGGTTTAGGCGGCTACACCTTC. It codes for CAWSVVPITLGGLGGYTF.

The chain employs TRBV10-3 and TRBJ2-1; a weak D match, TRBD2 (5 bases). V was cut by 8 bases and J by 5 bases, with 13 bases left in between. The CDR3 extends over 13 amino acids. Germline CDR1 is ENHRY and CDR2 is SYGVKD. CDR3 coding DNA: TGTGCCATCGCCTCGGGATCCAACAATGAGCAGTTCTTC. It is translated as CAIASGSNNEQFF.

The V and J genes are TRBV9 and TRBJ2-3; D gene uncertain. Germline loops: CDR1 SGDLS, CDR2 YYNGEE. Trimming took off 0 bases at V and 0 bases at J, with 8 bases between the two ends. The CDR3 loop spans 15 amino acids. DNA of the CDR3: TGTGCCAGCAGCGTAGCAACGCATAGCACAGATACGCAGTATTTT. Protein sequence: CASSVATHSTDTQYF.

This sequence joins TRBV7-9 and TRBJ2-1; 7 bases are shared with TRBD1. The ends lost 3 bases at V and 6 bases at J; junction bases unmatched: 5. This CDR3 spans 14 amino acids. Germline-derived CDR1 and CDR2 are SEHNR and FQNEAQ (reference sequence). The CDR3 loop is CASSFVGGRNEQFF. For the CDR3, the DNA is TGTGCCAGCAGCTTCGTAGGGGGCCGCAATGAGCAGTTCTTC.

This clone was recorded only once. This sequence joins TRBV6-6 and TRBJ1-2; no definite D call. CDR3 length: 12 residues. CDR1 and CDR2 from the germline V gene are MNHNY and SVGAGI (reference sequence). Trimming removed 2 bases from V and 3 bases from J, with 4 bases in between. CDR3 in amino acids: CASSYADYGYTF. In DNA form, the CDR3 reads TGTGCCAGCAGTTACGCAGACTATGGCTACACCTTC.

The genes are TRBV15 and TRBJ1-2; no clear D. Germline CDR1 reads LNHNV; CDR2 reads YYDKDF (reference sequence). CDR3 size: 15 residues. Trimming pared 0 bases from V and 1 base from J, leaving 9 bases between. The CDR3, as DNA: TGTGCCACCAGCAGAGAGGGGTTCGGTAACTATGGCTACACCTTC. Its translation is CATSREGFGNYGYTF.

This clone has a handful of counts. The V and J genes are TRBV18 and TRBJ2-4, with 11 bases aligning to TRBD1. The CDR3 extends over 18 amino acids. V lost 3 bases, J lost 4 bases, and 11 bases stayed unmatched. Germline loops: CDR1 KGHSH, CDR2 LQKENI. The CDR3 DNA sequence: TGTGCCAGCTCACCTCGGACAGGGGGCTCGGTTGGGAAAAACATTCAGTACTTC. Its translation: CASSPRTGGSVGKNIQYF.

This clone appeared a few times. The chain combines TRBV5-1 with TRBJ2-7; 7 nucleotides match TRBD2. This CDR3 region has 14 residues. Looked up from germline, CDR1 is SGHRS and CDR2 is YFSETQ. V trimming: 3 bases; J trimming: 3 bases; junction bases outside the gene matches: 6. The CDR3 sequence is CASSSGAGIYEQYF. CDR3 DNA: TGCGCCAGCAGCTCAGGAGCGGGAATCTACGAGCAGTACTTC.

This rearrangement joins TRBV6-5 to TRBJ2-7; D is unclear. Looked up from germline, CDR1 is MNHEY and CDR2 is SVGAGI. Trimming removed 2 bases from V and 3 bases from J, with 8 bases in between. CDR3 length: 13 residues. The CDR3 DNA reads TGTGCCAGCAGTTACGCCCAGAACTACGAGCAGTACTTC. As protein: CASSYAQNYEQYF.

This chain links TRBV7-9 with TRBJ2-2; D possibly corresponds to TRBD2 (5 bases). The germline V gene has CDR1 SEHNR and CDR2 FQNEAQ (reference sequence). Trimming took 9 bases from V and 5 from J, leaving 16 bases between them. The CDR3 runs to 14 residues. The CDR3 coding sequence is TGTGCCAGGATGGAGAACGGGATTACCGGGGAGCTGTTTTTT. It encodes CARMENGITGELFF.

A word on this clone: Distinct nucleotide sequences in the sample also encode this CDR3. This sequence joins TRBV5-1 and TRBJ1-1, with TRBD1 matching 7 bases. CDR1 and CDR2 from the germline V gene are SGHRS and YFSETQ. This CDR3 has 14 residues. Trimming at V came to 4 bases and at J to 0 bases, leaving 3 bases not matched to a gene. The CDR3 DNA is TGCGCCAGCAGCCCGGGACAGATGAACACTGAAGCTTTCTTT. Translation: CASSPGQMNTEAFF.

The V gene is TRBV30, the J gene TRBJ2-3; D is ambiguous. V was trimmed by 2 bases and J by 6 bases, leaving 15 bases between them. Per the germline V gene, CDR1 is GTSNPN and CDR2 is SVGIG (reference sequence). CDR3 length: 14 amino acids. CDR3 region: CAWSRAGVYDTQYF. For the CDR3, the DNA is TGTGCCTGGAGTCGCGCCGGCGTGTATGATACGCAGTATTTT.

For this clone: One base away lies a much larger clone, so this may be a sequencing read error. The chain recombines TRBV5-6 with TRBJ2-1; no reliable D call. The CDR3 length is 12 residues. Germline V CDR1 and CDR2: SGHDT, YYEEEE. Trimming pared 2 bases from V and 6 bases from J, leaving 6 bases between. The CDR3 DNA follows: TGTGCCAGCAGCTTCGGAGTCAATGAGCAGTTCTTC. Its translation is CASSFGVNEQFF.

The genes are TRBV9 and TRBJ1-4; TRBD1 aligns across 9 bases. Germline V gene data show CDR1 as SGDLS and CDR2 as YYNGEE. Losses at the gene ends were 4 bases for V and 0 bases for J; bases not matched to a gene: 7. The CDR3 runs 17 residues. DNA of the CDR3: TGTGCCAGCAGCTTCTCGGACAGGGGAGCAACTAATGAAAAACTGTTTTTT. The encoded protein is CASSFSDRGATNEKLFF.

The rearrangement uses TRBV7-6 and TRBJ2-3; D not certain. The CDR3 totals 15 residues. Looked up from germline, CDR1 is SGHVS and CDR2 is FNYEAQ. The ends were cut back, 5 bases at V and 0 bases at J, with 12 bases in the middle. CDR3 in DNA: TGTGCCAGCAGCGACTTAGGCGGAAGCACAGATACGCAGTATTTT. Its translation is CASSDLGGSTDTQYF.

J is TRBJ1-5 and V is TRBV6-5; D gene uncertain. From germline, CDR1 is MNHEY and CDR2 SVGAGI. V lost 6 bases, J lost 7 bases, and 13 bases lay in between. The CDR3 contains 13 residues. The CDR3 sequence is CASSWGAEQPQHF. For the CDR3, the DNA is TGTGCCAGCAGCTGGGGTGCGGAACAGCCCCAGCATTTT.

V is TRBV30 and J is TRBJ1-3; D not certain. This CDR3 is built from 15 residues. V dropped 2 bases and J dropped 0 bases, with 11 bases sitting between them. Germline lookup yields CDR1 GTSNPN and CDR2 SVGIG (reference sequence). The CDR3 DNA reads TGTGCCTGGAGTCCCCGGGGAGGCTCTGGAAACACCATATATTTT. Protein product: CAWSPRGGSGNTIYF.

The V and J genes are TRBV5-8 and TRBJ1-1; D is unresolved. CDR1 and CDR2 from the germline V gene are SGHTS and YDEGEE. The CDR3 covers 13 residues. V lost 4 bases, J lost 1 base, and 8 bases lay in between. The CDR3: CASSGGWNTEAFF. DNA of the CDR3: TGTGCCAGCAGCGGCGGGTGGAACACTGAAGCTTTCTTT.

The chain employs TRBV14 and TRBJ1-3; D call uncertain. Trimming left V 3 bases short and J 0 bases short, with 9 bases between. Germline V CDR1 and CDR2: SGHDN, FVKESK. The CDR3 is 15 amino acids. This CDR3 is CASSQRHISGNTIYF. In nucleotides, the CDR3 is TGTGCCAGCAGCCAGAGGCATATCTCTGGAAACACCATATATTTT.

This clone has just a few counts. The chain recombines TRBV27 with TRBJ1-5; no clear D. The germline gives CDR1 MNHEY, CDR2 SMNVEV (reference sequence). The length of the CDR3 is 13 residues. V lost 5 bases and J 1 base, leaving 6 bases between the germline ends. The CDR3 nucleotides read TGTGCCAGCAGTAAACAGAGCAATCAGCCCCAGCATTTT. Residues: CASSKQSNQPQHF.

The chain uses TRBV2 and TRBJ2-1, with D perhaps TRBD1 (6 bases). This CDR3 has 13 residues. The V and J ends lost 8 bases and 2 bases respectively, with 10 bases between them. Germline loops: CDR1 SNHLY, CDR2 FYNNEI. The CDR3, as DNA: TGTGCCAGCGAGGGACAACCCTACAATGAGCAGTTCTTC. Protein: CASEGQPYNEQFF.

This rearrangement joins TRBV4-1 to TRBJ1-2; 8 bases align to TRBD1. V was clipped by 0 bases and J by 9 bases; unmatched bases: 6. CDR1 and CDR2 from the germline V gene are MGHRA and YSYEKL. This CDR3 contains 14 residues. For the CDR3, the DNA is TGCGCCAGCAGCCAAGAGTGGACAGGGACGCGCTACACCTTC. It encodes CASSQEWTGTRYTF.

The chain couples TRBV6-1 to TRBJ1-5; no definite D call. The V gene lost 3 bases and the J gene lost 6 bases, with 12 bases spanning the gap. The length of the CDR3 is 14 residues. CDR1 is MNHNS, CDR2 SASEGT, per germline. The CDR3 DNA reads TGTGCCAGCAGTGACCCATACCAAGGTCAGCCCCAGCATTTT. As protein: CASSDPYQGQPQHF.

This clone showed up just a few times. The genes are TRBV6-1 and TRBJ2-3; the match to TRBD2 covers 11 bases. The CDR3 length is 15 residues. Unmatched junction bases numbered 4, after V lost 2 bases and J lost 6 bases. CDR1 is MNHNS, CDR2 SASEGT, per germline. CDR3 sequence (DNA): TGTGCCAGCAGTGAAACTAGCGGGGGAGCGGATACGCAGTATTTT. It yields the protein CASSETSGGADTQYF.